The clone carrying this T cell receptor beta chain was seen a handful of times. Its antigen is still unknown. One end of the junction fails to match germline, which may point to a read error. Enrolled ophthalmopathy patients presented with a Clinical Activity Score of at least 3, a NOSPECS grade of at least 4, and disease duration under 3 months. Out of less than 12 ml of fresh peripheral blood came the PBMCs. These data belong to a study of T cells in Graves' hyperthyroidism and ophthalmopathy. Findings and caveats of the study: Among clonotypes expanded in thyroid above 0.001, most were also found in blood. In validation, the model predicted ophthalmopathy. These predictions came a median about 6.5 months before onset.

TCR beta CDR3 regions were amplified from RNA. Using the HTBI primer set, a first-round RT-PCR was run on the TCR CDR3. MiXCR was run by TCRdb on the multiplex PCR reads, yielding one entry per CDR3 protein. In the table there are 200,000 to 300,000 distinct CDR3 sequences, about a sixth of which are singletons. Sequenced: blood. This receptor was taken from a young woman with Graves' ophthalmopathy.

CDR3 DNA: TGTGCCAGCAGCCACACAGACGGGGGCACATATACGCAGTATTTT. Protein sequence: CASSHTDGGTYTQYF. The chain employs TRBV5-4 and TRBJ2-3; D is perhaps TRBD1 or TRBD2 (6 bases each). The CDR3 covers 15 residues. The V gene's germline CDR1 is SGHNT and CDR2 YYREEE (reference sequence).